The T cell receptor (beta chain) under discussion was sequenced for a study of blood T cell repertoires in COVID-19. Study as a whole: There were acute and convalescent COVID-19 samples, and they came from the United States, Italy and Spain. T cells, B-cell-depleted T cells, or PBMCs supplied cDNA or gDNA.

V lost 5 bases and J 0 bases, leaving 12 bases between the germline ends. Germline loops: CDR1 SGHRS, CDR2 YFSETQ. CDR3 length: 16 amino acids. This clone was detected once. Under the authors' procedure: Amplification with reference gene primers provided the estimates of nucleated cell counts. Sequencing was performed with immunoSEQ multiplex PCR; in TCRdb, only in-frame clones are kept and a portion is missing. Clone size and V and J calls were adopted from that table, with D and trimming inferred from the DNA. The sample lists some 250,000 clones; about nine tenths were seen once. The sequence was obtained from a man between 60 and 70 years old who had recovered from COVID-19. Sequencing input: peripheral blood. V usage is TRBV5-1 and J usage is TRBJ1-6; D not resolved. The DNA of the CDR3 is TGCGCCAGCAGAGTCTGGTCGAGCTCCTATAATTCACCCCTCCACTTT. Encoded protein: CASRVWSSSYNSPLHF.